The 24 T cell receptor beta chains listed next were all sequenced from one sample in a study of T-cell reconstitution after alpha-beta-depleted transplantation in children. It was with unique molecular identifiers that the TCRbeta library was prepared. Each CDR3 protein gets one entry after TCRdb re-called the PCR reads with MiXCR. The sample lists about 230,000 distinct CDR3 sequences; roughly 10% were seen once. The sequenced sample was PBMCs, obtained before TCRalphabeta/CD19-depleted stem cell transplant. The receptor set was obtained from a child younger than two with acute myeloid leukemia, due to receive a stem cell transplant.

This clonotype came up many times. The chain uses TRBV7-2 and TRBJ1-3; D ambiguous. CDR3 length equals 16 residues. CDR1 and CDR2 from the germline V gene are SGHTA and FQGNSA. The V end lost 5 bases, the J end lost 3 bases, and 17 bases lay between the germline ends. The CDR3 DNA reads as TGTGCCAGCAGCCCCCCGCCCGCCCTTTTTGGAAACACCATATATTTT. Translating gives CASSPPPALFGNTIYF.

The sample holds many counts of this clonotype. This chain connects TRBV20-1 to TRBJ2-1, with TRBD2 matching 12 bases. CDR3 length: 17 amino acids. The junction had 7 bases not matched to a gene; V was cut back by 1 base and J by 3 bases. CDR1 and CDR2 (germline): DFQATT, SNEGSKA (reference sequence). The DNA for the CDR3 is TGCAGTGCTAGAGCCGGGGTGACTAGCGGGAGCTACAATGAGCAGTTCTTC. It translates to CSARAGVTSGSYNEQFF.

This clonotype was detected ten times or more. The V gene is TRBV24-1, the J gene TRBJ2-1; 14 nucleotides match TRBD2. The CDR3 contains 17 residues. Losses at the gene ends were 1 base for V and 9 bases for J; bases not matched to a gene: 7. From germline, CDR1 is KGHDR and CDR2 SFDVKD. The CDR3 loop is CATSDFRLAGGPGEQFF. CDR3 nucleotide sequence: TGTGCCACCAGTGATTTTCGACTAGCGGGAGGGCCCGGTGAGCAGTTCTTC.

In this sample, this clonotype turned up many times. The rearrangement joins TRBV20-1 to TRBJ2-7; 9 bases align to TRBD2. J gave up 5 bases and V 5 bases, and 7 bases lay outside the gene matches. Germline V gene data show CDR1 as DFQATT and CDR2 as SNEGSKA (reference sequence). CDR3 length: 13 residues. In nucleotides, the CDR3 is TGCAGTGCTCTTAGCGGGAGTGTGGACGAGCAGTACTTC. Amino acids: CSALSGSVDEQYF.

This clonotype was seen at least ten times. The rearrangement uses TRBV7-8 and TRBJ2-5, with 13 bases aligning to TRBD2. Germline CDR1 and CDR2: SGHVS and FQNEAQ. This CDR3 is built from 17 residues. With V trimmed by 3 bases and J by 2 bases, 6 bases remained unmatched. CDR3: CASSFNPLAGGQETQYF. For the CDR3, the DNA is TGTGCCAGCAGCTTTAACCCACTAGCGGGAGGGCAAGAGACCCAGTACTTC. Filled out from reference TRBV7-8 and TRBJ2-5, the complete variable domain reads GAGVSQSPRYKVAKRGQDVALRCDPISGHVSLFWYQQALGQGPEFLTYFQNEAQLDKSGLPSDRFFAERPEGSVSTLKIQRTQQEDSAVYLCASSFNPLAGGQETQYFGPGTRLLVL.

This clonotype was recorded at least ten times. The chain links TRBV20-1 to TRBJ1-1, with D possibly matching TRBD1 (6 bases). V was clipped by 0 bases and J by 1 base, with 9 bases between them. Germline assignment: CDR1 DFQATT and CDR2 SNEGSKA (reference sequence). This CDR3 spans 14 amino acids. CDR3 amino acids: CSARDPGQNTEAFF. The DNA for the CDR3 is TGCAGTGCTAGAGATCCGGGACAGAACACTGAAGCTTTCTTT.

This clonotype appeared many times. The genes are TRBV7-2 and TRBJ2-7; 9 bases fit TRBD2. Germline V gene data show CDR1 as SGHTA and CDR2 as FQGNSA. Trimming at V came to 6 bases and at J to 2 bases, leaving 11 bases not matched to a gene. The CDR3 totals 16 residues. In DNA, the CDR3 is TGTGCCAGCAGGAGAACTAGCGGGCCAGACCCCTACGAGCAGTACTTC. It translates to CASRRTSGPDPYEQYF.

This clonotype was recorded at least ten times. CDR3 DNA sequence: TGCAGCGCGCCGACAGGGAGCTATGGCTACACCTTC. Translating it yields CSAPTGSYGYTF. The rearrangement uses TRBV29-1 and TRBJ1-2; TRBD1 agrees at 7 bases. Germline loops: CDR1 SQVTM, CDR2 ANQGSEA. Trimming cost V 7 bases and J 4 bases; bases outside gene matches: 6. This CDR3 spans 12 amino acids. Full variable domain (remainder filled in from reference TRBV29-1 and TRBJ1-2): SAVISQKPSRDICQRGTSLTIQCQVDSQVTMMFWYRQQPGQSLTLIATANQGSEATYESGFVIDKFPISRPNLTFSTLTVSNMSPEDSSIYLCSAPTGSYGYTFGSGTRLTVV.

In DNA form, the CDR3 reads TGTGCCAGCAGCTTAGCGGGACTAGCGGGAGCCGGGGAGCTGTTTTTT. It yields the protein CASSLAGLAGAGELFF. The V call is TRBV7-2, the J call TRBJ2-2; 14 nucleotides align to TRBD2. This CDR3 has 16 amino acids. Germline V gene lookup returns CDR1 SGHTA and CDR2 FQGNSA. The junction had 0 bases not matched to a gene; V was cut back by 0 bases and J by 6 bases. The whole variable domain, remainder taken from reference TRBV7-2 and TRBJ2-2, is GAGVSQSPSNKVTEKGKDVELRCDPISGHTALYWYRQSLGQGLEFLIYFQGNSAPDKSGLPSDRFSAERTGGSVSTLTIQRTQQEDSAVYLCASSLAGLAGAGELFFGEGSRLTVL.

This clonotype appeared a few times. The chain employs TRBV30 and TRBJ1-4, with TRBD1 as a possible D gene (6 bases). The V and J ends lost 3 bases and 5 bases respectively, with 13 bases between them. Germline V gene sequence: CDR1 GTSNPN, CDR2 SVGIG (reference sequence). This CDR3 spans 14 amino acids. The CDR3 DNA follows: TGTGCCTGGAGCGCCTTGGACAGAAATGAAAAACTGTTTTTT. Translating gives CAWSALDRNEKLFF.

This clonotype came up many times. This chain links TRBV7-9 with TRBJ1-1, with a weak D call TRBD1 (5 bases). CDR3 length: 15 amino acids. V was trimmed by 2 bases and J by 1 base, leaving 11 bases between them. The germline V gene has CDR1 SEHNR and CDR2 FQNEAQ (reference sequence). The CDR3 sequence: CASSLFRGPNTEAFF. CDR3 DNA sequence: TGTGCCAGCAGCTTATTTCGGGGACCGAACACTGAAGCTTTCTTT.

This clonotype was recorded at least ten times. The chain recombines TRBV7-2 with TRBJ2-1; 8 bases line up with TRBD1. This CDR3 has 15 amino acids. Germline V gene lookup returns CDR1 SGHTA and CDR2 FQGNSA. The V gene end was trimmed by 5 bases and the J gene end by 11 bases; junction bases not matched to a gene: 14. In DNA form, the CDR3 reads TGTGCCAGCAGCGGACAACCGGGACAGGACCCCCAGCAGTTCTTC. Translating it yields CASSGQPGQDPQQFF.

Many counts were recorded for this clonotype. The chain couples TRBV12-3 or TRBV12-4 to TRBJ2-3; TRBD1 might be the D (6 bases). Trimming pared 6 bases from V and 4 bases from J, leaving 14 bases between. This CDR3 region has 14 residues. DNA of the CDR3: TGTGCCAGCAGGCCCGAGGGGGTAGCAGATACGCAGTATTTT. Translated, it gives CASRPEGVADTQYF.

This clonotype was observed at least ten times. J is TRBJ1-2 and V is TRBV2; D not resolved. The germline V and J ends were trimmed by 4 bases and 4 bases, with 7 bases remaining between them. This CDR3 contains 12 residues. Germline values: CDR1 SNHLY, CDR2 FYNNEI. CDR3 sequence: CASSVSRYGYTF. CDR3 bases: TGTGCCAGCAGTGTGTCCCGCTATGGCTACACCTTC. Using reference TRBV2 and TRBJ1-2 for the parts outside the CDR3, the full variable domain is EPEVTQTPSHQVTQMGQEVILRCVPISNHLYFYWYRQILGQKVEFLVSFYNNEISEKSEIFDDQFSVERPDGSNFTLKIRSTKLEDSAMYFCASSVSRYGYTFGSGTRLTVV.

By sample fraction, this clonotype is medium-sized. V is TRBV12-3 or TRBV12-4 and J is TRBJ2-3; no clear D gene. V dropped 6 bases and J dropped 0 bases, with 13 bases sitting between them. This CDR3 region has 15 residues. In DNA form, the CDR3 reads TGTGCCAGCAGGCTCTCGGGTCTTAGCACAGATACGCAGTATTTT. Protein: CASRLSGLSTDTQYF.

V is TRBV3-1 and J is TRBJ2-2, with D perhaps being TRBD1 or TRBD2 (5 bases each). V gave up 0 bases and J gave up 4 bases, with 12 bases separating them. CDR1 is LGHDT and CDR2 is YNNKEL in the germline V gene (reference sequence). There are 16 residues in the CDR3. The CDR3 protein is CASSQERLRGTGELFF. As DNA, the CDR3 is TGTGCCAGCAGCCAAGAACGTCTGAGGGGCACCGGGGAGCTGTTTTTT.

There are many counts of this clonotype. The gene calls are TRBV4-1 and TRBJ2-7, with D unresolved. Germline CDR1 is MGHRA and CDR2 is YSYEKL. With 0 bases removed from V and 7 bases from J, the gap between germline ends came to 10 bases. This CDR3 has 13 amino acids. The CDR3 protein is CASSQEAWREQYF. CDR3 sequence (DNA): TGCGCCAGCAGCCAAGAGGCTTGGCGTGAGCAGTACTTC.

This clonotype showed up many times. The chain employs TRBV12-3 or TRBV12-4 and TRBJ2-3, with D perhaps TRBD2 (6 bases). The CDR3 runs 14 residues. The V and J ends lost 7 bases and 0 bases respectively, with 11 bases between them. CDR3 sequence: CASKAGASTDTQYF. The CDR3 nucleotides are TGTGCCAGCAAAGCGGGTGCTAGCACAGATACGCAGTATTTT.

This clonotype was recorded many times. The DNA for the CDR3 is TGCAGCGTCTCACTAGCGGGAGGATACGAGCAGTACTTC. This translates into CSVSLAGGYEQYF. The V and J genes are TRBV29-1 and TRBJ2-7; TRBD2 agrees at 12 bases. V was pared by 6 bases and J by 4 bases, with 4 bases of the junction left unmatched. The CDR3 extends over 13 amino acids. Germline V lookup: CDR1 SQVTM, CDR2 ANQGSEA.

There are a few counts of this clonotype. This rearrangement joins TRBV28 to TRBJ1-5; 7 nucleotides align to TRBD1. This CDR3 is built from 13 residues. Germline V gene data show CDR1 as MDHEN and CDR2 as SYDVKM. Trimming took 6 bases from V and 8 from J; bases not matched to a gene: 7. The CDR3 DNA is TGTGCCAGCAGCGGACAGGCTGGGAAGCCCCAGCATTTT. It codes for CASSGQAGKPQHF.

The CDR3 spells CASRSRVEAFF. The CDR3, as DNA: TGTGCCAGCAGGTCGAGGGTGGAAGCTTTCTTT. This chain uses TRBV12-3 or TRBV12-4 with TRBJ1-1, with D hard to call. The V end was cut by 6 bases, the J end by 8 bases, with 10 bases between. There are 11 residues in the CDR3.

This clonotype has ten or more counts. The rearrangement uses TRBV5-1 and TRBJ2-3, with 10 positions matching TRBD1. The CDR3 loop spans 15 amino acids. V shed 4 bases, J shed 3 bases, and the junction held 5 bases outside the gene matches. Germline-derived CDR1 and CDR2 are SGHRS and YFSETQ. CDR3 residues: CASSLGQGVTDTQYF. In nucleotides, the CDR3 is TGCGCCAGCAGCCTCGGACAGGGGGTTACAGATACGCAGTATTTT.

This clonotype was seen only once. This chain's CDR3 is CASGPGPLSYEQYF. The CDR3, as DNA: TGTGCCAGCGGCCCCGGGCCTCTCTCCTACGAGCAGTACTTC. The chain joins TRBV5-6 to TRBJ2-7; D is ambiguous. V lost 7 bases and J 0 bases, leaving 14 bases between the germline ends. Germline V gene data show CDR1 as SGHDT and CDR2 as YYEEEE. The CDR3 spans 14 residues.

The DNA for the CDR3 is TGTGCCAGCAGATTCGGGGCAAGTGGGGAGCTGTTTTTT. Its translation is CASRFGASGELFF. The chain uses TRBV12-3 or TRBV12-4 and TRBJ2-2, with D perhaps given as TRBD1 or TRBD2 (5 bases each). The CDR3 consists of 13 residues. V dropped 6 bases and J dropped 8 bases, with 13 bases sitting between them.